The clone carrying this T cell receptor beta chain was detected only a few times. This CDR3 is 12 amino acids long. V shed 4 bases and J shed 6 bases, with 8 bases lying between them. CDR1 is SGHTA and CDR2 is FQGTGA in the germline V gene. The data stem from a study of blood T cells in healthy people across ages. Then a second PCR, running roughly 7 to 12 cycles, was carried out with a sample-barcoded 5' primer and a J-beta primer mix. Sequencing recovered at least 2.5 million CDR3-containing paired-end reads from each sample. MiXCR, run by TCRdb on the 5' RACE reads, gives a single entry per CDR3 protein. The sample lists fewer than 950,000 distinct CDR3 sequences, about 55% occurring once.

The V gene is TRBV7-3, the J gene TRBJ2-3; unclear D gene. The sequenced sample was blood. This receptor was taken from a man older than 75 in good health. CDR3 DNA: TGTGCCAGCAGCTCAACCCCGGATACGCAGTATTTT. Its protein product is CASSSTPDTQYF. The variable domain in full, with the rest retrieved from reference TRBV7-3 and TRBJ2-3, is GAGVSQTPSNKVTEKGKYVELRCDPISGHTALYWYRQSLGQGPEFLIYFQGTGAADDSGLPNDRFFAVRPEGSVSTLKIQRTERGDSAVYLCASSSTPDTQYFGPGTRLTVL.